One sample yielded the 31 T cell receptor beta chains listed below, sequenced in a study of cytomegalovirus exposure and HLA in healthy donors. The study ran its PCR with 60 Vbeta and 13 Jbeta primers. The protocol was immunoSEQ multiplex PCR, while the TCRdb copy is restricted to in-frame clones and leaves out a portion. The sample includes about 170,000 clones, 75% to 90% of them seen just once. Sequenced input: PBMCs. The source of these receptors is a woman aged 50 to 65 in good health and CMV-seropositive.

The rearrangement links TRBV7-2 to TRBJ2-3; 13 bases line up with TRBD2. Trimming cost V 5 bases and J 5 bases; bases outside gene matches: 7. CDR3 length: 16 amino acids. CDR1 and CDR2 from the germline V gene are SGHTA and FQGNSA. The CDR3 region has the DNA TGTGCCAGCAGCCCAACTAGCGGGGGGGGTCAAGATACGCAGTATTTT. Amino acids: CASSPTSGGGQDTQYF.

For the CDR3, the DNA is TGCGCCAGCAGCCCTCTTTCCGAGCAGTTCTTC. This translates into CASSPLSEQFF. This chain uses TRBV5-1 with TRBJ2-1, with D hard to call. The CDR3 runs 11 residues. Germline values: CDR1 SGHRS, CDR2 YFSETQ. The V end lost 4 bases, the J end lost 10 bases, and 9 bases lay between the germline ends.

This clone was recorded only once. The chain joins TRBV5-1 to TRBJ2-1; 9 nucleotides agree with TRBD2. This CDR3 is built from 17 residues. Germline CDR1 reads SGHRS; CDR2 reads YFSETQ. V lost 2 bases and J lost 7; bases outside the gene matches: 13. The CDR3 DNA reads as TGCGCCAGCAGCTTCCCCTTAACTAGCGGGTTAGGGAATGAGCAGTTCTTC. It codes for CASSFPLTSGLGNEQFF.

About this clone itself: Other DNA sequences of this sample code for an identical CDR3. This CDR3 reads CASSSGTGDEKLFF. DNA of the CDR3: TGCGCCAGCAGCTCCGGGACAGGCGATGAAAAACTGTTTTTT. The V gene is TRBV5-1, the J gene TRBJ1-4; 8 bases fit TRBD1. The J segment lost 6 bases and the V segment lost 3 bases, leaving 4 bases of the junction unmatched. Germline V gene sequence: CDR1 SGHRS, CDR2 YFSETQ. The CDR3 spans 14 residues.

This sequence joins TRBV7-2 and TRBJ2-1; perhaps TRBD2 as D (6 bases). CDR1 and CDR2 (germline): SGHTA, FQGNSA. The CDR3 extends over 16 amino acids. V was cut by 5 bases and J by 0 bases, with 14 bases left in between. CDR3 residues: CASSPFAGISYNEQFF. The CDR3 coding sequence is TGTGCCAGCAGCCCATTCGCGGGGATCTCCTACAATGAGCAGTTCTTC.

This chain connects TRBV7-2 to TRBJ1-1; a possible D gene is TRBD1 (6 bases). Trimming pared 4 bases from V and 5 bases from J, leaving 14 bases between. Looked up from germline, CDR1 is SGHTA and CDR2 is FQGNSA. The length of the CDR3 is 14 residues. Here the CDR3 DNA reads TGTGCCAGCAGCTCACCAACTACAGGGACTGAAGCTTTCTTT. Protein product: CASSSPTTGTEAFF.

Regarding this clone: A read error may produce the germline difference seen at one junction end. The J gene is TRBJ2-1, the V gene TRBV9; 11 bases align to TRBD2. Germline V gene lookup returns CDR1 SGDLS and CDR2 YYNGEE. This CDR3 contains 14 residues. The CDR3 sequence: CASSVEPSGGRGVF. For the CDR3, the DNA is TGTGCCAGCAGCGTAGAGCCTAGCGGGGGGAGGGGGGTCTTC.

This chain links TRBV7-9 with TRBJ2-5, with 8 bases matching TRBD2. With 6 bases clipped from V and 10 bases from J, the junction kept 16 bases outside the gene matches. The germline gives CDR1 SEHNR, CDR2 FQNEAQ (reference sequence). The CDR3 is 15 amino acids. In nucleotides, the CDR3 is TGTGCCAGCAGGCCCGGCCCGGGACTAGGAGGTTGCCAGTACTTC. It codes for CASRPGPGLGGCQYF.

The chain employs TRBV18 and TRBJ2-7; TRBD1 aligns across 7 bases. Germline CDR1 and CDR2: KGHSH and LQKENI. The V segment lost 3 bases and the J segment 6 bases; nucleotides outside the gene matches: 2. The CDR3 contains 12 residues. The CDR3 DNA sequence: TGTGCCAGCTCACCGACAGGGCCCGAGCAGTACTTC. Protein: CASSPTGPEQYF.

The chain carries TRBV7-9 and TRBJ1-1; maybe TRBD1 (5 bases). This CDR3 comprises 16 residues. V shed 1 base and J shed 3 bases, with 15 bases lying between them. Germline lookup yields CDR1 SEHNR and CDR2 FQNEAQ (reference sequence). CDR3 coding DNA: TGTGCCAGCAGCTTAGGAAGTGGAGGGGTATACACTGAAGCTTTCTTT. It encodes CASSLGSGGVYTEAFF. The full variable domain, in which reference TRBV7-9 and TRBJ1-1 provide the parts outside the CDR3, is DTGVSQNPRHKITKRGQNVTFRCDPISEHNRLYWYRQTLGQGPEFLTYFQNEAQLEKSRLLSDRFSAERPKGSFSTLEIQRTEQGDSAMYLCASSLGSGGVYTEAFFGQGTRLTVV.

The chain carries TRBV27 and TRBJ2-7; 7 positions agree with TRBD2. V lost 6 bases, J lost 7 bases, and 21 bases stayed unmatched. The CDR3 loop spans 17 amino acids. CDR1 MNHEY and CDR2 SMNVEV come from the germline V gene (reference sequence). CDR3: CASSSPDTSDYRWEQYF. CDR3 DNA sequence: TGTGCCAGCAGCTCCCCCGACACTAGCGATTACCGCTGGGAGCAGTACTTC.

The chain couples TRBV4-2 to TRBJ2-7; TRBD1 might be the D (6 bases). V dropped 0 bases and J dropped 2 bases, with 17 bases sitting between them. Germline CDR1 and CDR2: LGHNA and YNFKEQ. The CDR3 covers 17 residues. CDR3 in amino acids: CASSQDVGDTGAYEQYF. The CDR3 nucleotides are TGTGCCAGCAGCCAAGATGTAGGGGACACCGGAGCCTACGAGCAGTACTTC.

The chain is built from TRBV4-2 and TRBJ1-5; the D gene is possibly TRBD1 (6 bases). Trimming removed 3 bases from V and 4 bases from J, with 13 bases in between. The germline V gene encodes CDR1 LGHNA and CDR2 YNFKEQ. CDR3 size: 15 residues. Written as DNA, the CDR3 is TGTGCCAGCAGCCACTCATTAACAGGGAATCAGCCCCAGCATTTT. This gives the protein CASSHSLTGNQPQHF.

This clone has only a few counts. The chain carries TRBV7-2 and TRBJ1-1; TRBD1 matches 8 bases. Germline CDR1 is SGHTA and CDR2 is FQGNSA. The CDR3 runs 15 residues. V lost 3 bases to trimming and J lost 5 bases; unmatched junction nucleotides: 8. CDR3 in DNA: TGTGCCAGCAGCTTTCTAGGACAGGGAAGTACTGAAGCTTTCTTT. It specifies CASSFLGQGSTEAFF. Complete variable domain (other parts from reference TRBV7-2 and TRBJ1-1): GAGVSQSPSNKVTEKGKDVELRCDPISGHTALYWYRQSLGQGLEFLIYFQGNSAPDKSGLPSDRFSAERTGGSVSTLTIQRTQQEDSAVYLCASSFLGQGSTEAFFGQGTRLTVV.

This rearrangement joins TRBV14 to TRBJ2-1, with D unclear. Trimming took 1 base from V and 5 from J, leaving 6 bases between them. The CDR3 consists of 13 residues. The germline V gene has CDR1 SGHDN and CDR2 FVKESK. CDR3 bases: TGTGCCAGCAGCCAAGGAGCCAACAATGAGCAGTTCTTC. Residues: CASSQGANNEQFF.

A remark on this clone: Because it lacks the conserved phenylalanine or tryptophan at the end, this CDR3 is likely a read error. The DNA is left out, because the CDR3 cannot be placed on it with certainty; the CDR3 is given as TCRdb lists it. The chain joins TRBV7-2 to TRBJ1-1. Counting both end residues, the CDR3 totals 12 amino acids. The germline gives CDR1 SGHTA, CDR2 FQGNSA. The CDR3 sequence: CASSLAGGGYHL.

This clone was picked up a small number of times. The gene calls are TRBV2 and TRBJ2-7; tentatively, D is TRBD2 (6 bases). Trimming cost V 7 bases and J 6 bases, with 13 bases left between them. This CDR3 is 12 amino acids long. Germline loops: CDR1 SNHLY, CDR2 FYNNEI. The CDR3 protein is CASILPGVEQYF. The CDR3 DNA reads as TGTGCCAGCATTCTACCGGGAGTCGAGCAGTACTTC.

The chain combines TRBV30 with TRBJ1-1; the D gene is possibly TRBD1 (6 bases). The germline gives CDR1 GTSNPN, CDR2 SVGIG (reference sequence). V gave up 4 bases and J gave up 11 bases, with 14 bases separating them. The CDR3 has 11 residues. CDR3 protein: CAWNWGGQAFF. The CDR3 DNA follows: TGTGCCTGGAATTGGGGGGGGCAGGCTTTCTTT.

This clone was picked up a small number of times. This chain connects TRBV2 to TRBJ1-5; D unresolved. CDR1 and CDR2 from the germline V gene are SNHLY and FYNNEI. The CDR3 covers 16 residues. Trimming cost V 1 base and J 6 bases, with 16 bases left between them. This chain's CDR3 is CASSEVYTALGQPQHF. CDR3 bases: TGTGCCAGCAGTGAAGTTTATACAGCCCTTGGTCAGCCCCAGCATTTT.

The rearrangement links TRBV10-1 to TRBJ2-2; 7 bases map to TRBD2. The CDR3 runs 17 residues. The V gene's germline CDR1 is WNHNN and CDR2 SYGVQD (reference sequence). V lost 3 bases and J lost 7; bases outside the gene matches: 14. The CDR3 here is CASSDSQRGIGDGELFF. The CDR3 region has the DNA TGCGCCAGCAGTGACTCTCAGCGGGGTATAGGGGACGGGGAGCTGTTTTTT.

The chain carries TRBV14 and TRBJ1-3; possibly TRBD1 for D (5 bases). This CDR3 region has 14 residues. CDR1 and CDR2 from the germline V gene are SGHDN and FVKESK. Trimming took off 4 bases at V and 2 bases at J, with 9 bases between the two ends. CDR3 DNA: TGTGCCAGCAGCCCCAGGGTAACTGGAAACACCATATATTTT. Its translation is CASSPRVTGNTIYF.

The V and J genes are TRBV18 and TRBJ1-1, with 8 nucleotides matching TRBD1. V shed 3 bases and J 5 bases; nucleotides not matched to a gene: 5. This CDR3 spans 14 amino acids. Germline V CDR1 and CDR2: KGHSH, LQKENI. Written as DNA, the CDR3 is TGTGCCAGCTCACCCACAGGGGGGGAAACTGAAGCTTTCTTT. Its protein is CASSPTGGETEAFF.

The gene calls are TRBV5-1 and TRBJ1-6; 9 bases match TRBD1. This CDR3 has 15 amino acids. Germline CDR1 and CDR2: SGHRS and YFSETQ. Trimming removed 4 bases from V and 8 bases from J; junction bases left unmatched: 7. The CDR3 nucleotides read TGCGCCAGCAGCGGAACACAGGGGGCGGATTCACCCCTCCACTTT. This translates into CASSGTQGADSPLHF.

Here the CDR3 reads CSVGTGADTQYF. The CDR3 region has the DNA TGCAGCGTTGGGACAGGGGCCGATACGCAGTATTTT. This rearrangement joins TRBV29-1 to TRBJ2-3, with 9 bases identical to TRBD1. This CDR3 is 12 amino acids long. Germline assignment: CDR1 SQVTM and CDR2 ANQGSEA. The V gene end was trimmed by 4 bases and the J gene end by 6 bases; junction bases not matched to a gene: 2.

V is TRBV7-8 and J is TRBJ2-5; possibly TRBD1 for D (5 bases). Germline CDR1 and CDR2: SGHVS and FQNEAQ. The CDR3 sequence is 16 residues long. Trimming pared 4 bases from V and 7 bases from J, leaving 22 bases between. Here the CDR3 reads CASSSTVRRGSGTQYF. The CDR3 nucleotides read TGTGCCAGCAGCTCCACAGTGCGTAGGGGATCGGGGACCCAGTACTTC.

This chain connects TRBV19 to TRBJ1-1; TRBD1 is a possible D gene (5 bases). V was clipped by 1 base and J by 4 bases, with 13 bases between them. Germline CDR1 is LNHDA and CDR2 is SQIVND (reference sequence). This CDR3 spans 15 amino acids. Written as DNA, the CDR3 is TGTGCCAGTAGTATAGCTGGAGGGGATGCCACTGAAGCTTTCTTT. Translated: CASSIAGGDATEAFF.

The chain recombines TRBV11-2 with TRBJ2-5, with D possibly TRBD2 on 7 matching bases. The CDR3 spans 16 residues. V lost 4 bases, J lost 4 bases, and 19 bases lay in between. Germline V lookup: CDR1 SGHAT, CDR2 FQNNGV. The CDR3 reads CASSSTVGGPGETQYF. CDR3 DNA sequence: TGTGCCAGCAGCTCTACGGTCGGGGGGCCGGGAGAGACCCAGTACTTC.

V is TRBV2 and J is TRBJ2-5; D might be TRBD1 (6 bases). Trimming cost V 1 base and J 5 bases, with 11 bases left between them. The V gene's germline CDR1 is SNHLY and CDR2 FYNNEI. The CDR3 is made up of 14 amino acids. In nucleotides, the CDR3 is TGTGCCAGCAGTGAAGTCGGGCAGGGGGAGACCCAGTACTTC. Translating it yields CASSEVGQGETQYF.

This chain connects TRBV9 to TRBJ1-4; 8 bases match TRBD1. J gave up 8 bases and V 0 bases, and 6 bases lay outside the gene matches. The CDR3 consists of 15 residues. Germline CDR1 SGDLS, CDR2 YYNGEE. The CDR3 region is CASSVDQGAGEKLFF. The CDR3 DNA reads TGTGCCAGCAGCGTAGATCAGGGGGCAGGGGAAAAACTGTTTTTT.

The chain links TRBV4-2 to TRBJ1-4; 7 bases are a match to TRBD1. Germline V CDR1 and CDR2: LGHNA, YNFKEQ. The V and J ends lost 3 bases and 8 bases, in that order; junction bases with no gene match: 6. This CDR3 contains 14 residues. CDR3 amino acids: CASSHRQGGEKLFF. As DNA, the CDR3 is TGTGCCAGCAGCCATCGACAGGGTGGAGAAAAACTGTTTTTT.

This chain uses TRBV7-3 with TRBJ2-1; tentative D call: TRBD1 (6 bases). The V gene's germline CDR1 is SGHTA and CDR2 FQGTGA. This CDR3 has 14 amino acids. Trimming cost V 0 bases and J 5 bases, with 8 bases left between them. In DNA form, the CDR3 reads TGTGCCAGCAGCTTAACCACAGGGAACAATGAGCAGTTCTTC. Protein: CASSLTTGNNEQFF.